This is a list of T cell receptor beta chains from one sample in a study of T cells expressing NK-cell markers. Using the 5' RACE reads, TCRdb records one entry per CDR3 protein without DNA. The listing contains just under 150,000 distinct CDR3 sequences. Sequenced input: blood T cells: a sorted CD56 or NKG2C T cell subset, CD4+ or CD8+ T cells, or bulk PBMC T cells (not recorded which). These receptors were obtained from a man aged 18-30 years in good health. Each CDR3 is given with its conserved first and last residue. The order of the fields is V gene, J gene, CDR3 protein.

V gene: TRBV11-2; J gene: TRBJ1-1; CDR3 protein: CASSLEWTVTVYTEAFF
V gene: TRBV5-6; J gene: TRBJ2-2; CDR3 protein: CASSFPGQEFTGELFF
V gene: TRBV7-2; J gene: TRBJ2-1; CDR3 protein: CASSLSASSYNEQFF
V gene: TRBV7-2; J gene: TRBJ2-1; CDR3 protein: CASSLAGVRYNEQFF
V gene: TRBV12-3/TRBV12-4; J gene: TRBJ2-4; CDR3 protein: CASSPKSVDIQYF
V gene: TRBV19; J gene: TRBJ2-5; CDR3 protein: CATLDSQSLGETQYF
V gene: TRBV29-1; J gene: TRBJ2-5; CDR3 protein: CSVEGGPGTQYF
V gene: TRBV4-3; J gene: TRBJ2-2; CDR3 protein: CASSQDLTATGELFF
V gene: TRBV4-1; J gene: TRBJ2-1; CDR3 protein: CASSQEGLAVTYNEQFF
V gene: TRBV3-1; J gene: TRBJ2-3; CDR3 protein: CASSQPGTAHFDTQYF
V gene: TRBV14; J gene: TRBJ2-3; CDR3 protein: CASRDFGADTQYF
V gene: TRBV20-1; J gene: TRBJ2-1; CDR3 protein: CSARDRAQADEQFF
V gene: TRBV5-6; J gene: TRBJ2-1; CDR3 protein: CASSPGPNFHNEQFF
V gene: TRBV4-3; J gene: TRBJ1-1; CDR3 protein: CASSQEGGADTEAFF
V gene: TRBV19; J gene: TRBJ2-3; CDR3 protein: CASSIGVADTDTQYF
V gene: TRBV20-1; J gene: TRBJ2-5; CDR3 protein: CSARRRVAWEETQYF
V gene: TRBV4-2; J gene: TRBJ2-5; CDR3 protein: CASSQDPGDQETQYF
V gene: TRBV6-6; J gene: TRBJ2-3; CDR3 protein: CASSYREQNTQYF
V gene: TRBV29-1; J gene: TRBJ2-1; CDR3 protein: CSAVVTGTGYYNEQFF
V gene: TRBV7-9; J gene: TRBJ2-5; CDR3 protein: CASSTQTSGSRTQYF
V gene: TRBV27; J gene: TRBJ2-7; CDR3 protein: CASSLSSPPGNYEQYF
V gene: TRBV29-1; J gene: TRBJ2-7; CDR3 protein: CSVEGKEEQYF
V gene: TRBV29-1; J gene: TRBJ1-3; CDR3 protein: CSVVVRSGNTIYF
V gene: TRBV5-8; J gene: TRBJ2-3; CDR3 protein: CASSLGIAGEVDTQYF
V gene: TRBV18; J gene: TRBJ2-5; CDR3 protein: CASSPAGSNTETQYF
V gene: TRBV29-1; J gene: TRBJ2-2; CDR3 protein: CSVLDSAGELFF
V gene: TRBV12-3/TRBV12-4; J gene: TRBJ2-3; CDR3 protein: CASTRTGGGTDTQYF
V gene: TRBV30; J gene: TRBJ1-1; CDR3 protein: CAWLIGPNTEAFF
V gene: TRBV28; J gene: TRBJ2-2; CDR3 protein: CASRTGGNRGGELFF